This T cell receptor beta chain was sequenced during a study of T cell repertoires in cytomegalovirus infection (dated by TCRdb to about 2019). Looking at the study overall: Donor HLA type was relevant to the analysis, because carriage of CMV infection together with the matching HLA type was indicated by public TCR beta signatures.

The CDR3 covers 15 residues, taking in both the cysteine and the phenylalanine. Of the read, only the CDR3 DNA is kept; its 45 bases are in frame from base 1. Germline trimming amounts to 3 bases on V and 0 bases on J, with 4 as the count of junction bases outside the gene matches. For CDR1 and CDR2, the germline V gene lists SGHTA and FQGNSA. This clonotype appeared many times. Its cognate antigen has yet to be identified. No per-base quality is available; no much larger clone lies one base away. General conclusions and limits of the study: The ex vivo response was dominated by HLA-C-restricted CMV-specific TCR beta clonotypes, which also provided the single most frequent clonotype in two of eight donors. Carriers of CMV infection plus the relevant HLA type were discriminated by the cumulative frequency of public TCR beta family members in the study cohort and in an independent approximately 340-donor cohort.

Sequencing was carried out with an Illumina HiSeq 1500. Clones were called with MiXCR by TCRdb after fastp trimmed the public reads at Q25, and only in-frame beta chains were retained. A single entry per CDR3 protein holds the most common genes and DNA from its merged rows. The table for this sample lists over 100,000 distinct CDR3 sequences; 10% of them were counted only once. The top ten hold 25% to 40% of the sample. The receptor's source is a human donor in good health (CMV status not recorded). Some clones in this sample may be carry-over from other donors' samples. The sequence links TRBV7-2 to TRBJ2-7; a stretch of 8 junction bases matches TRBD2. Input material: PBMCs, sequenced either directly or after in vitro stimulation (not recorded which). The nucleotide sequence is TGTGCCAGCAGCTTTAGCGGGATAAGCTCCTACGAGCAGTACTTC. Translated, this gives CASSFSGISSYEQYF.